Below are 25 T cell receptor beta chains sequenced from a single sample in a study of T cell repertoires in cytomegalovirus infection. TCRdb reprocessed the reads with MiXCR, giving one entry per CDR3 protein. The repertoire holds more than 40,000 distinct CDR3 sequences, with over 20% as singletons. These receptors lack a known antigen. Sequencing was performed on CD8+ T cells from cultured PBMCs, taken from culture after CMV antigen stimulation. These receptors were collected from a human donor in good health (CMV status not recorded). Some clones in this sample may be carry-over from other donors' samples.

This chain connects TRBV7-2 to TRBJ2-3, with 11 bases lining up with TRBD2. In germline, CDR1 is SGHTA, CDR2 FQGNSA. The trim removed 3 bases at V and 4 bases at J, leaving 6 bases unmatched. This CDR3 is 16 amino acids long. CDR3: CASSFRLAGRADTQYF. The CDR3 DNA reads TGTGCCAGCAGCTTCCGACTAGCGGGGAGGGCAGATACGCAGTATTTT. The whole variable domain, filled in from reference TRBV7-2 and TRBJ2-3, reads GAGVSQSPSNKVTEKGKDVELRCDPISGHTALYWYRQSLGQGLEFLIYFQGNSAPDKSGLPSDRFSAERTGGSVSTLTIQRTQQEDSAVYLCASSFRLAGRADTQYFGPGTRLTVL.

This clonotype was found a few times. The DNA for the CDR3 is TGTGCCACCAGCAGAAGGCGGTCTAGCGGGAACGAAGATACGCAGTATTTT. It specifies CATSRRRSSGNEDTQYF. This rearrangement joins TRBV15 to TRBJ2-3; 9 positions match TRBD2. V shed 2 bases, J shed 5 bases, and the junction held 11 bases outside the gene matches. The CDR3 has 17 residues. CDR1 is LNHNV, CDR2 YYDKDF, per germline (reference sequence).

The chain uses TRBV7-9 and TRBJ2-7, with D perhaps TRBD1 (5 bases). CDR3 size: 14 residues. Germline lookup yields CDR1 SEHNR and CDR2 FQNEAQ (reference sequence). The V end was cut by 3 bases, the J end by 4 bases, with 13 bases between. The CDR3 DNA reads TGTGCCAGCAGCTTTTCGGGCAGGGCATACGAGCAGTACTTC. Protein sequence: CASSFSGRAYEQYF.

The chain combines TRBV6-8 with TRBJ1-5; the D gene is possibly TRBD1 (5 bases). V dropped 0 bases and J dropped 5 bases, with 11 bases sitting between them. CDR1 is MNHGY, CDR2 SAAAGT, per germline. The CDR3 is made up of 15 amino acids. In nucleotides, the CDR3 is TGTGCCAGCAGTTACTCGCCAGGGCGGCATCAGCCCCAGCATTTT. It encodes CASSYSPGRHQPQHF.

CDR3 sequence: CASSLYRAVYEQYF. CDR3 in DNA: TGTGCCAGCAGCTTGTATCGAGCGGTCTACGAGCAGTACTTC. This chain connects TRBV5-6 to TRBJ2-7, with D possibly matching TRBD2 (5 bases). Trimming shortened V by 1 base and J by 3 bases, and 11 bases separated the two germline ends. The CDR3 consists of 14 residues. Per germline, CDR1 SGHDT and CDR2 YYEEEE.

This clonotype was detected a few times. This rearrangement joins TRBV6-1 to TRBJ2-7; unclear D gene. This CDR3 is 11 amino acids long. The germline CDR1 and CDR2 sequences are MNHNS and SASEGT. Trimming stripped 3 bases from V and 6 bases from J, with 6 bases between. CDR3 residues: CASSDWSEQYF. The CDR3 DNA reads TGTGCCAGCAGTGACTGGAGCGAGCAGTACTTC.

The rearrangement links TRBV7-2 to TRBJ1-1; D call uncertain. Germline V lookup: CDR1 SGHTA, CDR2 FQGNSA. This CDR3 is 12 amino acids long. Trimming took 1 base from V and 3 from J, leaving 3 bases between them. The CDR3 DNA follows: TGTGCCAGCAGCTTAGGGTACACTGAAGCTTTCTTT. Its protein product is CASSLGYTEAFF.

This sequence joins TRBV7-2 and TRBJ2-7, with 9 bases matching TRBD1. Germline V CDR1 and CDR2: SGHTA, FQGNSA. The CDR3 sequence is 16 residues long. The V and J ends lost 5 bases and 0 bases, in that order; junction bases with no gene match: 8. The CDR3 DNA reads as TGTGCCAGCAGCCTCTCACAGGGGGCTGGCTCCTACGAGCAGTACTTC. Amino acid sequence: CASSLSQGAGSYEQYF.

V is TRBV10-1 and J is TRBJ2-7; 8 nucleotides agree with TRBD1. The germline V gene has CDR1 WNHNN and CDR2 SYGVQD (reference sequence). The V and J ends lost 0 bases and 4 bases, in that order; junction bases with no gene match: 14. The CDR3 is made up of 18 amino acids. Here the CDR3 DNA reads TGCGCCAGCAGTGAGTCGCGGCAGGGGGCCGGCTCCACGTACGAGCAGTACTTC. This gives the protein CASSESRQGAGSTYEQYF.

J is TRBJ2-3 and V is TRBV6-1; TRBD1 or TRBD2 may be the D gene (5 bases each). Germline V gene lookup returns CDR1 MNHNS and CDR2 SASEGT. There are 16 residues in the CDR3. The V gene lost 1 base and the J gene lost 2 bases, with 13 bases spanning the gap. The CDR3, as DNA: TGTGCCAGCAGTGAAGATCTTGGGGGAGCCACAGATACGCAGTATTTT. Translated, it gives CASSEDLGGATDTQYF.

This clonotype showed up just a few times. V gene TRBV18 combines with J gene TRBJ1-5; 7 positions match TRBD1. The CDR3 totals 15 residues. In germline, CDR1 is KGHSH, CDR2 LQKENI. V shed 2 bases, J shed 4 bases, and the junction held 5 bases outside the gene matches. CDR3 protein: CASSPTTGLNQPQHF. The CDR3 nucleotides read TGTGCCAGCTCACCAACGACAGGGTTGAATCAGCCCCAGCATTTT.

The rearrangement uses TRBV19 and TRBJ1-2; TRBD1 agrees at 8 bases. Trimming cost V 7 bases and J 2 bases; bases outside gene matches: 9. The germline CDR1 and CDR2 sequences are LNHDA and SQIVND (reference sequence). This CDR3 is 15 amino acids long. The CDR3 reads CASNPGTGLNYGYTF. The CDR3 nucleotides read TGTGCCAGTAACCCCGGGACAGGTTTGAACTATGGCTACACCTTC.

The chain recombines TRBV7-2 with TRBJ1-4; no reliable D call. Germline assignment: CDR1 SGHTA and CDR2 FQGNSA. Trimming removed 7 bases from V and 12 bases from J, with 15 bases in between. The CDR3 runs to 12 residues. CDR3 protein: CASTLTGGELFF. DNA of the CDR3: TGTGCCAGCACCCTAACGGGTGGAGAACTGTTTTTT.

This clonotype was observed a handful of times. The chain combines TRBV7-8 with TRBJ2-1; D is uncertain. V lost 5 bases, J lost 0 bases, and 8 bases lay in between. Germline CDR1 is SGHVS and CDR2 is FQNEAQ. The CDR3 runs 14 residues. CDR3 DNA: TGTGCCAGCAGCCCTGATTTCTCCTACAATGAGCAGTTCTTC. Residues: CASSPDFSYNEQFF.

J is TRBJ2-5 and V is TRBV27; 7 bases are shared with TRBD2. The CDR3 contains 14 residues. V was clipped by 3 bases and J by 4 bases; unmatched bases: 5. Germline loops: CDR1 MNHEY, CDR2 SMNVEV (reference sequence). As DNA, the CDR3 is TGTGCCAGCAGTTTTGCAGGCGGGGGAGAGACCCAGTACTTC. It encodes CASSFAGGGETQYF.

This clonotype was found a few times. The chain is built from TRBV11-2 and TRBJ2-1, with TRBD1 matching 7 bases. The J segment lost 5 bases and the V segment lost 5 bases, leaving 6 bases of the junction unmatched. Germline-derived CDR1 and CDR2 are SGHAT and FQNNGV. The CDR3 totals 14 residues. The CDR3 sequence is CASSLPGGHNEQFF. The CDR3 bases are TGTGCCAGCAGCCTGCCAGGGGGTCACAATGAGCAGTTCTTC.

In this sample, this clonotype turned up a few times. CDR3 in DNA: TGTGCCAGTAGTGAGCGTCCTCGGGAATTGGGAGCTTTCTTT. Protein product: CASSERPRELGAFF. The chain links TRBV19 to TRBJ1-1; no clear D gene. V was trimmed by 5 bases and J by 10 bases, leaving 20 bases between them. This CDR3 has 14 residues. Germline CDR1 and CDR2: LNHDA and SQIVND (reference sequence).

In its sample, this clonotype was seen a few times. The chain has TRBV28 and TRBJ2-4; the D gene is possibly TRBD1 (6 bases). The germline V gene encodes CDR1 MDHEN and CDR2 SYDVKM. The CDR3 runs 17 residues. Deletions cut 7 bases from V and 1 base from J, with 20 bases between. The CDR3 DNA sequence: TGTGCCAGCACCCTGAGCGAGGGGGTTGGGGCCAAAAACATTCAGTACTTC. This sequence encodes CASTLSEGVGAKNIQYF.

The CDR3 DNA reads as TGTGCCAGCAGCCTTAAGCGGGAAACGCCCTACAATGAGCAGTTCTTC. Translation gives CASSLKRETPYNEQFF. The chain has TRBV7-3 and TRBJ2-1; TRBD2 agrees at 7 bases. This CDR3 has 16 amino acids. V lost 5 bases to trimming and J lost 2 bases; unmatched junction nucleotides: 9. Germline-derived CDR1 and CDR2 are SGHTA and FQGTGA.

This clonotype came up many times. This chain joins TRBV19 and TRBJ2-1, with 8 bases aligning to TRBD1. From germline, CDR1 is LNHDA and CDR2 SQIVND (reference sequence). V lost 5 bases and J lost 4; bases outside the gene matches: 7. CDR3 length: 15 amino acids. The CDR3 here is CASSPGQGGYNEQFF. CDR3 nucleotide sequence: TGTGCCAGTAGTCCCGGACAGGGTGGTTACAATGAGCAGTTCTTC.

This clonotype has a handful of counts. The chain links TRBV6-5 to TRBJ1-6; TRBD1 might be the D (5 bases). The V and J ends lost 6 bases and 8 bases respectively, with 14 bases between them. CDR3 size: 14 residues. Germline V CDR1 and CDR2: MNHEY, SVGAGI. The CDR3 DNA is TGTGCCAGCAGCGAACGGATGGGGGATTCACCCCTCCACTTT. Residues: CASSERMGDSPLHF.

This clonotype has at least ten counts. The chain joins TRBV6-5 to TRBJ2-1, with D uncertain. Trimming left V 5 bases short and J 0 bases short, with 8 bases between. Germline CDR1 is MNHEY and CDR2 is SVGAGI. The CDR3 totals 14 residues. DNA for the CDR3: TGTGCCAGCAGTCAGACTGACTCCTACAATGAGCAGTTCTTC. It is translated as CASSQTDSYNEQFF.

The chain recombines TRBV7-6 with TRBJ2-3, with D unresolved. The V and J ends lost 3 bases and 0 bases respectively, with 7 bases between them. Per germline, CDR1 SGHVS and CDR2 FNYEAQ. The CDR3 sequence is 14 residues long. The CDR3 DNA is TGTGCCAGCAGCTTGCCGGGCAGCACAGATACGCAGTATTTT. It encodes CASSLPGSTDTQYF.

This clonotype has at least ten counts. The genes are TRBV12-3 or TRBV12-4 and TRBJ2-7; weak D call: TRBD2 (5 bases). Trimming cost V 7 bases and J 4 bases, with 14 bases left between them. The CDR3 consists of 13 residues. The CDR3 coding sequence is TGTGCCAGCACCAAAGGAGGCGGATACGAGCAGTACTTC. Its protein product is CASTKGGGYEQYF.

The gene calls are TRBV6-2 or TRBV6-3 and TRBJ2-3; D perhaps matches TRBD2 (6 bases). Trimming took off 11 bases at V and 2 bases at J, with 20 bases between the two ends. Germline assignment: CDR1 MNHEY and CDR2 SVGEGT. The CDR3 is made up of 15 amino acids. The CDR3 here is CAATGAGGATDTQYF. Written as DNA, the CDR3 is TGTGCCGCAACCGGGGCGGGCGGGGCCACAGATACGCAGTATTTT.